These 6 T cell receptor beta chains were all obtained from the same sample, sequenced in a study of T cell responses to AZD1222 COVID-19 vaccine (dated by TCRdb to the early 2020s). The time point tag for this specimen amounts to: baseline before first vaccination. The method was the immunoSEQ multiplex PCR assay. What TCRdb holds here is the immuneACCESS table cut down to in-frame rearrangements. Part of the clones is not present; checked against another copy, under half of the missing clones reflect an unresolved V gene, and the others are unexplained. This sample is represented by about 120,000 clones; 80% to 90% of them were singletons. Of the sample, roughly 1.6% falls within the top ten clones. The material sequenced was peripheral blood, taken on day 0 of AZD1222 vaccination. These receptor sequences come from an adult in good health.

The V call is TRBV9, the J call TRBJ2-2; D may be TRBD1 (6 bases). Germline-derived CDR1 and CDR2 are SGDLS and YYNGEE. The V gene lost 4 bases and the J gene lost 0 bases, with 13 bases spanning the gap. There are 16 residues in the CDR3. CDR3 DNA sequence: TGTGCCAGCAGCCCCCCGGACAGCTCGAACACCGGGGAGCTGTTTTTT. Its translation: CASSPPDSSNTGELFF.

The gene calls are TRBV27 and TRBJ2-1, with D perhaps TRBD2 (6 bases). Germline CDR1 and CDR2: MNHEY and SMNVEV (reference sequence). The CDR3 is 15 residues long. V was pared by 4 bases and J by 2 bases, with 12 bases between. The CDR3 spells CASSSESGAYNEQFF. DNA of the CDR3: TGTGCCAGCAGTTCAGAATCGGGAGCCTACAATGAGCAGTTCTTC.

The chain uses TRBV5-5 and TRBJ2-5; 9 bases fit TRBD1. Germline-derived CDR1 and CDR2 are SGHKS and YYEKEE (reference sequence). CDR3 size: 16 residues. Trimming removed 0 bases from V and 1 base from J; junction bases left unmatched: 4. The CDR3 here is CASSLAGDRAQETQYF. The DNA of the CDR3 is TGTGCCAGCAGCTTGGCGGGGGACAGGGCCCAAGAGACCCAGTACTTC.

V and J are TRBV24-1 and TRBJ2-3; D remains unclear. This CDR3 contains 13 residues. Germline CDR1 is KGHDR and CDR2 is SFDVKD. The V gene lost 2 bases and the J gene lost 5 bases, with 7 bases spanning the gap. The CDR3 DNA reads TGTGCCACCAGTGATTGGGGTGAAGATACGCAGTATTTT. As protein: CATSDWGEDTQYF.

The chain has TRBV11-2 and TRBJ2-1, with TRBD1 as a possible D gene (5 bases). Trimming pared 1 base from V and 7 bases from J, leaving 17 bases between. From germline, CDR1 is SGHAT and CDR2 FQNNGV. The CDR3 loop spans 16 amino acids. This CDR3 reads CASSLVPQGRRNEQFF. Written as DNA, the CDR3 is TGTGCCAGCAGCTTAGTTCCGCAGGGAAGGCGGAATGAGCAGTTCTTC.

This clone was detected only once. CDR3 coding DNA: TGTGCCAGCTCACCAGATTTGGACCGCGCCTCGGGAGAGACCCAGTACTTC. Encoded protein: CASSPDLDRASGETQYF. The V gene is TRBV18, the J gene TRBJ2-5; D gene uncertain. The germline V gene encodes CDR1 KGHSH and CDR2 LQKENI. Trimming removed 2 bases from V and 4 bases from J, with 20 bases in between. CDR3 length: 17 amino acids.